Detailed here is one T cell receptor beta chain. Clones were sequenced by immunoSEQ multiplex PCR, and TCRdb holds only the in-frame ones, with some missing. The table lists some 700,000 clones, approximately 83% of them singletons. These data originate in a study of shared T cell receptors in the human thymus. The V gene lost 1 base and the J gene lost 0 bases, with 15 bases spanning the gap. The germline V gene encodes CDR1 SGHTA and CDR2 FQGNSA. The CDR3 contains 18 residues. This same sample was also taken into another study, of human thymus T cells. That work states: Related studies found that unrelated individuals share highly overlapping thymic repertoires.

The receptor's source is a girl less than two years old with a congenital heart defect. J is TRBJ1-4 and V is TRBV7-2; the D gene is possibly TRBD1 (6 bases). The sample consisted of thymocytes. In nucleotides, the CDR3 is TGTGCCAGCAGCTTAGACGGACAGATTCCCGCAACTAATGAAAAACTGTTTTTT. It is translated as CASSLDGQIPATNEKLFF.